The source of this T cell receptor (beta chain) is a study of OX40 agonist ivuxolimab in advanced cancers. The overall study: Mean age about 60 years, range about 20 to 79; roughly 80% male. Partial responses occurred in three patients (one hepatocellular carcinoma, two cutaneous melanoma).

Measured with immunoSEQ multiplex PCR; TCRdb has only the in-frame clones, and not every one. Of more than 50,000 clones listed, around 85% are singletons. J was trimmed by 9 bases and V by 1 base; bases with no gene match: 6. This CDR3 comprises 13 residues. Looked up from germline, CDR1 is LNHDA and CDR2 is SQIVND (reference sequence). Study-level results: Dose levels from 0.1 to 3.0 mg/kg saw CD4+ and CD8+ blood T cells expand clonally by week 6. The work left the antigen specificity of expanded peripheral T cells undetermined.

About this clone: Its matching antigen is unknown.

Here the sequenced sample was CD4+ or CD8+ T cells sorted from blood, taken in a trial of the OX40 agonist ivuxolimab. The chain employs TRBV19 and TRBJ2-7; 7 positions agree with TRBD1. This clonotype was obtained from an adult with an advanced solid tumor such as melanoma, head and neck, liver or kidney cancer. The CDR3 loop reads CASSIARDRSQYF. DNA for the CDR3: TGTGCCAGTAGTATAGCCAGGGACAGATCGCAGTACTTC.